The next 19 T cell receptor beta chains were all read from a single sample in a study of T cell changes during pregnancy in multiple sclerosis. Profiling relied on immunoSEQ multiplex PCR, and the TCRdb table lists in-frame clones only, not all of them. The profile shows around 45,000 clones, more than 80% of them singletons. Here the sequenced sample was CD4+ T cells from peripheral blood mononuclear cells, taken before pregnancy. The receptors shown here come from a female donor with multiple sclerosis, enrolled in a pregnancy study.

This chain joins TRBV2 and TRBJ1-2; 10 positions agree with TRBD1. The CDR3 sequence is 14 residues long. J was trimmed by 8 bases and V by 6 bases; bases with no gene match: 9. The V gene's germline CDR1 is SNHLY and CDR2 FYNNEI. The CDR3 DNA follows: TGTGCCAGCAGGCCTACCGGGACAGGGGAGGGCTACACCTTC. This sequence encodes CASRPTGTGEGYTF. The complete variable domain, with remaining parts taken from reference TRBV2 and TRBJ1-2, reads EPEVTQTPSHQVTQMGQEVILRCVPISNHLYFYWYRQILGQKVEFLVSFYNNEISEKSEIFDDQFSVERPDGSNFTLKIRSTKLEDSAMYFCASRPTGTGEGYTFGSGTRLTVV.

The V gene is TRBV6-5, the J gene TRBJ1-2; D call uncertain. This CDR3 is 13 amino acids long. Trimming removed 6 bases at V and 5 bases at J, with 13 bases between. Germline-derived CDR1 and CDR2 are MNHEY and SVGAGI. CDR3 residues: CASRLTAAYGYTF. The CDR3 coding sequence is TGTGCCAGCAGATTGACCGCGGCTTATGGCTACACCTTC.

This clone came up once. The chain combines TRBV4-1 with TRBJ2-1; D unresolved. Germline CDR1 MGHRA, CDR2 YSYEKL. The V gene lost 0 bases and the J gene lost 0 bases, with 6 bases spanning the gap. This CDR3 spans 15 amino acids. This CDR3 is CASSQDSRSYNEQFF. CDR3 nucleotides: TGCGCCAGCAGCCAAGACTCCCGCTCCTACAATGAGCAGTTCTTC.

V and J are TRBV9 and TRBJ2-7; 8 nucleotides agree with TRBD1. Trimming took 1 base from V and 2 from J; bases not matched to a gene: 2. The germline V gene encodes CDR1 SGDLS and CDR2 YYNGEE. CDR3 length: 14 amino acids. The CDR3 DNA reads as TGTGCCAGCAGCGTACAGGGGGCGGCCTACGAGCAGTACTTC. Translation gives CASSVQGAAYEQYF.

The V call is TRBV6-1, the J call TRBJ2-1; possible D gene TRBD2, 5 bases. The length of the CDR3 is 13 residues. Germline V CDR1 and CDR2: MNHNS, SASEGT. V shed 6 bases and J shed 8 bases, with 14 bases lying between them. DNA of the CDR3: TGTGCCAGCAGGGTTTCGGGGATCGATGAGCAGTTCTTC. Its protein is CASRVSGIDEQFF.

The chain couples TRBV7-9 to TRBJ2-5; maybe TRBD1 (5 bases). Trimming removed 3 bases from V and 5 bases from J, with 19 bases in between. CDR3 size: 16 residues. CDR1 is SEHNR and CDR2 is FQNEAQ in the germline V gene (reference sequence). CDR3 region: CASSFQGLKFMETQYF. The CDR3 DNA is TGTGCCAGCAGCTTTCAGGGTCTCAAGTTTATGGAGACCCAGTACTTC.

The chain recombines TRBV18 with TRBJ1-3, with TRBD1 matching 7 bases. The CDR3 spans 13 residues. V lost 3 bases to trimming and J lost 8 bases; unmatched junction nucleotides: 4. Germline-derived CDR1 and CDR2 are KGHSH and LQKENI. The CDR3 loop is CASSPTGPYTIYF. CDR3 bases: TGTGCCAGCTCACCGACAGGGCCGTACACCATATATTTT.

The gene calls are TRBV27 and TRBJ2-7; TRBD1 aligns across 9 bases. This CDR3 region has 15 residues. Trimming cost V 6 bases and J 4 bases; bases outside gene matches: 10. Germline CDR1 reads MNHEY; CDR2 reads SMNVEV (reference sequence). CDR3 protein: CASRYTTGGGYEQYF. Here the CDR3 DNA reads TGTGCCAGCAGATACACTACAGGGGGCGGATACGAGCAGTACTTC.

The CDR3 reads CASSLAPNTEAFF. For the CDR3, the DNA is TGTGCCAGCAGCCTAGCACCGAACACTGAAGCTTTCTTT. This sequence joins TRBV14 and TRBJ1-1; D not certain. There are 13 residues in the CDR3. Trimming removed 4 bases at V and 1 base at J, with 7 bases between. Germline V gene sequence: CDR1 SGHDN, CDR2 FVKESK.

The CDR3 nucleotides are TGTGCCAGCAGCACCGGGACAGGGTCTAGATTAGAGACCCAGTACTTC. This codes for CASSTGTGSRLETQYF. This chain joins TRBV2 and TRBJ2-5, with 9 bases that match TRBD1. The CDR3 extends over 16 amino acids. V shed 6 bases and J 4 bases; nucleotides not matched to a gene: 12. Germline CDR1 and CDR2: SNHLY and FYNNEI.

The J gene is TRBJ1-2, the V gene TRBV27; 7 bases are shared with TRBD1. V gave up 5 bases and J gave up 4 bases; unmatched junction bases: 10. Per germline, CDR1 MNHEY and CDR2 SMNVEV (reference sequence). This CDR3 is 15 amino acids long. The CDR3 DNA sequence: TGTGCCAGCAGTCCACGACAGGGTACCCGCTATGGCTACACCTTC. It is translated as CASSPRQGTRYGYTF.

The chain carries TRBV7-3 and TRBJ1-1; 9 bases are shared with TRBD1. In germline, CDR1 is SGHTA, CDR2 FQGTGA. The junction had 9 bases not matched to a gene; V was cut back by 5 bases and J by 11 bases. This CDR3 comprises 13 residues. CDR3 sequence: CASSGGQGVGAFF. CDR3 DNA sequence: TGTGCCAGCAGCGGGGGACAGGGAGTAGGGGCTTTCTTT. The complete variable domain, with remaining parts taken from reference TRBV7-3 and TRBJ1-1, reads GAGVSQTPSNKVTEKGKYVELRCDPISGHTALYWYRQSLGQGPEFLIYFQGTGAADDSGLPNDRFFAVRPEGSVSTLKIQRTERGDSAVYLCASSGGQGVGAFFGQGTRLTVV.

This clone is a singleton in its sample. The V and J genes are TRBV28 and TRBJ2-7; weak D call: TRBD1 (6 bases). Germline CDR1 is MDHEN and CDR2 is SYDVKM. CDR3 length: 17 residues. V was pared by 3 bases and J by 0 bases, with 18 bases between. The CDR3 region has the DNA TGTGCCAGCAGTTTCTCCCCGAGGACAGCCCGCTCCTACGAGCAGTACTTC. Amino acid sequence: CASSFSPRTARSYEQYF. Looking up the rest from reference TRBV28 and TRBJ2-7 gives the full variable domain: DVKVTQSSRYLVKRTGEKVFLECVQDMDHENMFWYRQDPGLGLRLIYFSYDVKMKEKGDIPEGYSVSREKKERFSLILESASTNQTSMYLCASSFSPRTARSYEQYFGPGTRLTVT.

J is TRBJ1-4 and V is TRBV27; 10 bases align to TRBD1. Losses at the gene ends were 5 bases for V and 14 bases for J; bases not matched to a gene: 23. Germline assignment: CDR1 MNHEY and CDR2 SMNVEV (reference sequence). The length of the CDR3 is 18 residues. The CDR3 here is CASSLTGTGVGLREGLFF. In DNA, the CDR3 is TGTGCCAGCAGTCTAACCGGGACAGGGGTGGGACTGAGAGAGGGGCTGTTTTTT.

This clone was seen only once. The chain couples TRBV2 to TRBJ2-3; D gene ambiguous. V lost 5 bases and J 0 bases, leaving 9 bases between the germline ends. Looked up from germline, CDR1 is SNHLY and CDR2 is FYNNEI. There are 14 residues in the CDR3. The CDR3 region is CASSPSTSTDTQYF. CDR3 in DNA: TGTGCCAGCAGTCCGAGCACTAGCACAGATACGCAGTATTTT.

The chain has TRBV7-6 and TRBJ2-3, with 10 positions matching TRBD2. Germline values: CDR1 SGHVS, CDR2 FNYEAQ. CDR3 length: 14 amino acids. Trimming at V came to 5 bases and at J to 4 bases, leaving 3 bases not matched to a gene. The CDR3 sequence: CASSPGLASDTQYF. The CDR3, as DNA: TGTGCCAGCAGCCCGGGACTAGCGTCAGATACGCAGTATTTT.

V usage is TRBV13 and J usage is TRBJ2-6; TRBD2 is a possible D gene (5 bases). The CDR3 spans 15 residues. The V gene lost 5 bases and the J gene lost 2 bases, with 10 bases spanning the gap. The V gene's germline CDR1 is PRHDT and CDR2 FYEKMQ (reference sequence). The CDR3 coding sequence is TGTGCCAGCAGCGCCCCGGGGACTGGGGCCAACGTCCTGACTTTC. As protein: CASSAPGTGANVLTF.

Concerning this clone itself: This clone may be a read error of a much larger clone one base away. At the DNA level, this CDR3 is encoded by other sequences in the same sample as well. The CDR3 sequence is CASSLTRDTGELFF. CDR3 bases: TGTGCCAGCAGCTTAACTCGGGACACCGGGGAGCTGTTTTTT. The rearrangement uses TRBV7-3 and TRBJ2-2, with unresolved D. V lost 0 bases and J lost 3, with 5 bases in between. The germline V gene has CDR1 SGHTA and CDR2 FQGTGA. CDR3 length: 14 amino acids.

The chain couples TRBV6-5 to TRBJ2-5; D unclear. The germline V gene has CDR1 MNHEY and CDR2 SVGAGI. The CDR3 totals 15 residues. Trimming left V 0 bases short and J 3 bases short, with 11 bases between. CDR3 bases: TGTGCCAGCAGTTACTCGCGCGGAAGCAAAGAGACCCAGTACTTC. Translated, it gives CASSYSRGSKETQYF.